The 17 T cell receptor beta chains reported below all come from one sample, sequenced in a study of OX40 agonist ivuxolimab in advanced cancers. The library was prepared using the immunoSEQ multiplex PCR assay. The clones in this table, taken by TCRdb from immuneACCESS, are in-frame only. Not every clone is retained; where verified, under half of the shortfall comes from an unresolved V gene, and the cause of the rest is unknown. The sample contains 45,000 to 50,000 clones, roughly 90% of them found a single time. The ten largest clones capture roughly 8.4% of the sample. Material: CD4+ or CD8+ T cells sorted from blood, obtained in a trial of the OX40 agonist ivuxolimab. The receptor source for this set is an adult with an advanced solid tumor such as melanoma, head and neck, liver or kidney cancer.

The rearrangement joins TRBV20-1 to TRBJ2-1; D gene unclear. Deletions cut 0 bases from V and 7 bases from J, with 4 bases between. The CDR3 loop spans 11 amino acids. Per the germline V gene, CDR1 is DFQATT and CDR2 is SNEGSKA (reference sequence). The CDR3 is CSARDMNEQFF. Here the CDR3 DNA reads TGCAGTGCTAGAGATATGAATGAGCAGTTCTTC.

The chain uses TRBV7-2 and TRBJ2-1; TRBD2 agrees at 10 bases. V lost 2 bases and J lost 9; bases outside the gene matches: 19. CDR3 size: 19 residues. Germline CDR1 is SGHTA and CDR2 is FQGNSA. CDR3 sequence: CASSLRVLAGDGGGGEQFF. The DNA for the CDR3 is TGTGCCAGCAGCTTACGGGTGCTAGCGGGGGACGGGGGAGGAGGTGAGCAGTTCTTC.

V gene TRBV18 combines with J gene TRBJ2-3; 10 bases align to TRBD2. Germline V gives CDR1 KGHSH, CDR2 LQKENI. CDR3 size: 16 residues. J was trimmed by 6 bases and V by 6 bases; bases with no gene match: 12. Here the CDR3 reads CASSARTSGASDTQYF. CDR3 sequence (DNA): TGTGCCAGCTCGGCGAGGACTAGCGGAGCCTCGGATACGCAGTATTTT.

In this sample, this clone turned up a few times. The V gene is TRBV29-1, the J gene TRBJ2-7; 11 bases align to TRBD2. The CDR3 consists of 14 residues. Germline values: CDR1 SQVTM, CDR2 ANQGSEA. V lost 4 bases to trimming and J lost 3 bases; unmatched junction nucleotides: 5. This chain's CDR3 is CSVAWLAGGYEQYF. DNA for the CDR3: TGCAGCGTTGCGTGGCTAGCGGGAGGCTACGAGCAGTACTTC.

As concerns this clone: Other DNA sequences from this sample encode an identical CDR3 as well. V usage is TRBV27 and J usage is TRBJ2-5, with a tentative D call TRBD1 (6 bases). This CDR3 is built from 15 residues. CDR1 MNHEY and CDR2 SMNVEV come from the germline V gene (reference sequence). Trimming shortened V by 3 bases and J by 0 bases, and 11 bases separated the two germline ends. The CDR3 spells CASSFSRGYQETQYF. The CDR3 DNA reads as TGTGCCAGCAGTTTTAGTAGGGGGTACCAAGAGACCCAGTACTTC.

The chain employs TRBV30 and TRBJ2-7; 8 nucleotides match TRBD2. Germline V gene lookup returns CDR1 GTSNPN and CDR2 SVGIG (reference sequence). Trimming at V came to 4 bases and at J to 3 bases, leaving 2 bases not matched to a gene. The CDR3 spans 12 residues. CDR3 nucleotide sequence: TGTGCCTGGAACGGGGGGGTCTACGAGCAGTACTTC. Its translation: CAWNGGVYEQYF.

V usage is TRBV5-8 and J usage is TRBJ1-5; no reliable D call. CDR1 is SGHTS and CDR2 is YDEGEE in the germline V gene. This CDR3 is built from 12 residues. V was cut by 3 bases and J by 1 base, with 2 bases left in between. The CDR3: CASSWSNQPQHF. CDR3 coding DNA: TGTGCCAGCAGCTGGAGCAATCAGCCCCAGCATTTT.

This chain joins TRBV7-9 and TRBJ2-5, with 10 bases aligning to TRBD2. V dropped 5 bases and J dropped 5; count of bases not matched to a gene: 11. This CDR3 region has 16 residues. Germline lookup yields CDR1 SEHNR and CDR2 FQNEAQ (reference sequence). Written as DNA, the CDR3 is TGTGCCAGCAGCCCCCGCGGTCGAGCGGGAGGGGAGACCCAGTACTTC. Its translation: CASSPRGRAGGETQYF.

As DNA, the CDR3 is TGTGCCAGCTCACGAGAGGTCACCGGGGAGCTGTTTTTT. Encoded protein: CASSREVTGELFF. This chain uses TRBV18 with TRBJ2-2; D not certain. The CDR3 is 13 amino acids. The V gene lost 4 bases and the J gene lost 4 bases, with 7 bases spanning the gap. Germline V gene data show CDR1 as KGHSH and CDR2 as LQKENI.

The chain couples TRBV4-1 to TRBJ1-4; no reliable D call. In germline, CDR1 is MGHRA, CDR2 YSYEKL. This CDR3 has 16 amino acids. V was shortened by 4 bases and J by 0 bases, with 12 bases between the two germline ends. The CDR3 DNA follows: TGCGCCAGCAGCCCGAGGAGCGGGGCAACTAATGAAAAACTGTTTTTT. Translated, it gives CASSPRSGATNEKLFF.

The chain couples TRBV6-4 to TRBJ2-1, with TRBD1 identical over 8 bases. V trimming: 0 bases; J trimming: 8 bases; junction bases outside the gene matches: 6. The CDR3 has 15 amino acids. Per the germline V gene, CDR1 is MRHNA and CDR2 is SNTAGT. Written as DNA, the CDR3 is TGTGCCAGCAGTGACTCGACAGGGGAAAGCGATGAGCAGTTCTTC. Its protein is CASSDSTGESDEQFF.

The chain couples TRBV6-5 to TRBJ2-5; the D call may be TRBD1 or TRBD2 (5 bases each). Germline V lookup: CDR1 MNHEY, CDR2 SVGAGI. Trimming took 6 bases from V and 3 from J, leaving 11 bases between them. The CDR3 loop spans 13 amino acids. Here the CDR3 reads CASRRMGEETQYF. DNA of the CDR3: TGTGCCAGCAGGAGAATGGGGGAAGAGACCCAGTACTTC.

The V gene is TRBV5-1, the J gene TRBJ2-5, with D possibly being TRBD2 (5 bases). Trimming took off 4 bases at V and 1 base at J, with 11 bases between the two ends. Germline assignment: CDR1 SGHRS and CDR2 YFSETQ. CDR3 length equals 14 residues. Written as DNA, the CDR3 is TGCGCCAGCAGCCCTGGGAGTTCCCAAGAGACCCAGTACTTC. Its protein is CASSPGSSQETQYF.

The CDR3 sequence: CASSLSGTQNTGELFF. As DNA, the CDR3 is TGCGCCAGCAGCTTAAGTGGGACCCAGAACACCGGGGAGCTGTTTTTT. This chain links TRBV5-1 with TRBJ2-2, with D tentatively TRBD1 or TRBD2 (5 bases each). CDR3 length: 16 residues. CDR1 is SGHRS and CDR2 is YFSETQ in the germline V gene. The V and J ends lost 2 bases and 1 base respectively, with 12 bases between them.

V gene TRBV18 combines with J gene TRBJ2-7; D not certain. There are 14 residues in the CDR3. From germline, CDR1 is KGHSH and CDR2 LQKENI. V was cut by 6 bases and J by 0 bases, with 12 bases left in between. The CDR3: CASSPQWDSYEQYF. CDR3 in DNA: TGTGCCAGCTCCCCGCAGTGGGACTCCTACGAGCAGTACTTC.

Judged by abundance, this clone is medium-sized. V is TRBV20-1 and J is TRBJ1-2; D is undetermined. The CDR3 covers 10 residues. V was shortened by 7 bases and J by 2 bases, with 5 bases between the two germline ends. Germline V gene data show CDR1 as DFQATT and CDR2 as SNEGSKA (reference sequence). CDR3 in DNA: TGCAGTGTGGCCAACTATGGCTACACCTTC. Translating it yields CSVANYGYTF.

V and J are TRBV11-2 and TRBJ1-4; TRBD1 agrees at 8 bases. The CDR3 runs to 14 residues. Trimming cost V 1 base and J 8 bases; bases outside gene matches: 3. Germline V CDR1 and CDR2: SGHAT, FQNNGV. CDR3 bases: TGTGCCAGCAGCTTAGCAGGGGGCGGGGAAAAACTGTTTTTT. It yields the protein CASSLAGGGEKLFF. The whole variable domain, filled in from reference TRBV11-2 and TRBJ1-4, reads EAGVAQSPRYKIIEKRQSVAFWCNPISGHATLYWYQQILGQGPKLLIQFQNNGVVDDSQLPKDRFSAERLKGVDSTLKIQPAKLEDSAVYLCASSLAGGGEKLFFGSGTQLSVL.